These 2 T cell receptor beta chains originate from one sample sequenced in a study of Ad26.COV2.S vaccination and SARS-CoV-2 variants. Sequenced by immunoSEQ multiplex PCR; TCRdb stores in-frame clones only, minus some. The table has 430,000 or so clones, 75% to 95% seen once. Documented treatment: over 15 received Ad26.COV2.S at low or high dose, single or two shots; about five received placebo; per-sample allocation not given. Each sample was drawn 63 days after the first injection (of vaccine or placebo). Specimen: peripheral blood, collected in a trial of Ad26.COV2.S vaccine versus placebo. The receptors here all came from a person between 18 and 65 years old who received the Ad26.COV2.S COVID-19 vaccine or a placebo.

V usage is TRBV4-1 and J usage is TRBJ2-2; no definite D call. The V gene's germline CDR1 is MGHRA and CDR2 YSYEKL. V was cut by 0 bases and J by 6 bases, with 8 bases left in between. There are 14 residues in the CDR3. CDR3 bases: TGCGCCAGCAGCCAAGACTCAGTGTCCGGGGAGCTGTTTTTT. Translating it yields CASSQDSVSGELFF.

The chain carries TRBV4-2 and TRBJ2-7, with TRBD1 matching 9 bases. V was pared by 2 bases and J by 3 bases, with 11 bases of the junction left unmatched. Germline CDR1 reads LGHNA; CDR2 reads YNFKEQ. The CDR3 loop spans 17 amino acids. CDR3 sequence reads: CASSQRRGDREVYEQYF. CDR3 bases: TGTGCCAGCAGCCAACGTAGAGGGGACAGGGAGGTCTACGAGCAGTACTTC.